What follows is one T cell receptor beta chain and its context. The CDR3 contains 14 residues. The J segment lost 1 base and the V segment lost 8 bases, leaving 8 bases of the junction unmatched. Germline V CDR1 and CDR2: SQVTM, ANQGSEA. Enrolled through a virtual design, the participants were between about 18 and 100 years of age and came from about two dozen US areas. TCRdb's table, derived via immunoSEQ multiplex PCR, lists solely in-frame clones and lacks some. Of 200,000 to 250,000 clones detected, about 83% appear once; the ten largest clones hold about 3.8%. This specimen belongs to a study of blood T cell repertoires in COVID-19. Study summary: The origin of the acute and convalescent COVID-19 samples was the United States, Italy and Spain.

The sequence derives from a woman in her 40s who had been exposed to COVID-19. Sequencing was performed on PBMCs or T cells enriched from blood (not recorded which). The chain employs TRBV29-1 and TRBJ2-5; 9 nucleotides align to TRBD1. The CDR3 spells CSLTDRGPQETQYF. The CDR3, as DNA: TGCAGCCTAACGGACAGGGGCCCCCAAGAGACCCAGTACTTC.